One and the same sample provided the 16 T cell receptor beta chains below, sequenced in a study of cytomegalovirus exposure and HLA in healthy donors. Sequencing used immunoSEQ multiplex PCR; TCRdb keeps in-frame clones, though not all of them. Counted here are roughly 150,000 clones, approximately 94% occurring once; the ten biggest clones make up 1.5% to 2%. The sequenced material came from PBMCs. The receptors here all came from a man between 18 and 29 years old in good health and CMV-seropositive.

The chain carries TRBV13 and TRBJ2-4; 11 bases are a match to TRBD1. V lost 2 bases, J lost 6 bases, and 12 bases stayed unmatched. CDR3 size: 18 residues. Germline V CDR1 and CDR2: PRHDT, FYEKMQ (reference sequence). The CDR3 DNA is TGTGCCAGCAGCTTATATGGGTTGGGGACAGGGGGTTTAAACATTCAGTACTTC. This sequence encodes CASSLYGLGTGGLNIQYF.

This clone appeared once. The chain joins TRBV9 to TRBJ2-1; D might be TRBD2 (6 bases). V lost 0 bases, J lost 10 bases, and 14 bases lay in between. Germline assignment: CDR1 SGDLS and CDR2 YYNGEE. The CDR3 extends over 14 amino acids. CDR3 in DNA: TGTGCCAGCAGCGTAGACCAGGGAGGAGGCGAGCAGTTCTTC. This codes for CASSVDQGGGEQFF.

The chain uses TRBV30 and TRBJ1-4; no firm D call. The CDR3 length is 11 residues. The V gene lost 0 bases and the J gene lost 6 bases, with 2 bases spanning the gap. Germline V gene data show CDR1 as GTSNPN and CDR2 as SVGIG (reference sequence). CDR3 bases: TGTGCCTGGAGTGTCGATGAAAAACTGTTTTTT. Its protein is CAWSVDEKLFF.

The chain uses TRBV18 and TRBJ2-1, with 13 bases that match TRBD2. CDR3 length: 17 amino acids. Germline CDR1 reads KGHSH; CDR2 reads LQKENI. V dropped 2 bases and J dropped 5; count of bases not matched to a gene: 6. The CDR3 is CASSPIAGTSGNNEQFF. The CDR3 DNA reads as TGTGCCAGCTCACCAATCGCCGGGACTAGCGGGAACAATGAGCAGTTCTTC.

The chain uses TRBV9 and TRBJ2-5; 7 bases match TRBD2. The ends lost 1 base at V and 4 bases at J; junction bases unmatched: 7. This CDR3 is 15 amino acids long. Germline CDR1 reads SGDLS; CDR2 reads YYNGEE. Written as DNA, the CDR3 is TGTGCCAGCAGCGTATCTGGGGGGGATGGAGAGACCCAGTACTTC. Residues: CASSVSGGDGETQYF.

The CDR3 DNA reads as TGTGCCAGCAGTGACCCCCTAGCCCCAGAGACCCAGTACTTC. Translated, it gives CASSDPLAPETQYF. The chain has TRBV6-1 and TRBJ2-5; possible D gene TRBD2, 5 bases. Trimming removed 3 bases at V and 4 bases at J, with 12 bases between. Looked up from germline, CDR1 is MNHNS and CDR2 is SASEGT. The CDR3 runs to 14 residues.

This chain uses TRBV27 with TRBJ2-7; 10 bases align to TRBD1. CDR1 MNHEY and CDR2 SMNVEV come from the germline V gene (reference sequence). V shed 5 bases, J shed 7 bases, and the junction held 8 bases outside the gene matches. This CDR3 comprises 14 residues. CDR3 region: CASSPGQGLGEQYF. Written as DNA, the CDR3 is TGTGCCAGCAGTCCGGGACAGGGGTTGGGGGAGCAGTACTTC.

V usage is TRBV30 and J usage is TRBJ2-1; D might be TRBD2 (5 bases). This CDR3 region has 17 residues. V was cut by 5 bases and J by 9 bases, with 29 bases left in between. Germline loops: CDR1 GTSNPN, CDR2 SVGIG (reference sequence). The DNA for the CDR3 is TGTGCCTGGTGCTCTCTTTTGCCGGGATCGGGCCCCGCTGAGCAGTTCTTC. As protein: CAWCSLLPGSGPAEQFF. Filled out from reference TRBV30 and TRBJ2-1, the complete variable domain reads SQTIHQWPATLVQPVGSPLSLECTVEGTSNPNLYWYRQAAGRGLQLLFYSVGIGQISSEVPQNLSASRPQDRQFILSSKKLLLSDSGFYLCAWCSLLPGSGPAEQFFGPGTRLTVL.

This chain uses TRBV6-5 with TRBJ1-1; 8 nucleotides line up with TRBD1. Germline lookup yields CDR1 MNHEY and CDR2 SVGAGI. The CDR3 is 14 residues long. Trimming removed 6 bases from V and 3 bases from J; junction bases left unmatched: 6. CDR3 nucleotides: TGTGCCAGCAGCTCCAGGGGGCAGGACACTGAAGCTTTCTTT. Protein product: CASSSRGQDTEAFF.

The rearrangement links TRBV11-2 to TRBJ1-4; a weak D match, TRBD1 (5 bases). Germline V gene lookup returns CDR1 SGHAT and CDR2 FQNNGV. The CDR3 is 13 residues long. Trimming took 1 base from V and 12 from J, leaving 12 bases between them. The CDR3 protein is CASSLGSQAELFF. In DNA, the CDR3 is TGTGCCAGCAGCTTAGGGTCACAGGCTGAACTGTTTTTT.

CDR3 in amino acids: CASSLQANTEAFF. In DNA, the CDR3 is TGTGCCAGCTCCCTCCAGGCGAACACTGAAGCTTTCTTT. The chain combines TRBV18 with TRBJ1-1; no definite D call. The length of the CDR3 is 13 residues. V dropped 6 bases and J dropped 1 base, with 9 bases sitting between them. Per the germline V gene, CDR1 is KGHSH and CDR2 is LQKENI.

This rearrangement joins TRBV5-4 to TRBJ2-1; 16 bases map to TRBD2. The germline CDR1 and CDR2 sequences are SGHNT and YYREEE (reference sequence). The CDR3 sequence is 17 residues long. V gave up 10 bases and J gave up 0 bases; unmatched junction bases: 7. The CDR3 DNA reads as TGTGCCGGATCGGGACTAGCGGGAGGGCCCTCCTACAATGAGCAGTTCTTC. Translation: CAGSGLAGGPSYNEQFF.

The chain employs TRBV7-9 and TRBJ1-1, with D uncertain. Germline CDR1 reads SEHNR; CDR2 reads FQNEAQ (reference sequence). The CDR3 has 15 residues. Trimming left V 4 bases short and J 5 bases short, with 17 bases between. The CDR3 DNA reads TGTGCCAGCAGCTCCCCCGAGGATCCCAAGACTGAAGCTTTCTTT. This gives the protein CASSSPEDPKTEAFF.

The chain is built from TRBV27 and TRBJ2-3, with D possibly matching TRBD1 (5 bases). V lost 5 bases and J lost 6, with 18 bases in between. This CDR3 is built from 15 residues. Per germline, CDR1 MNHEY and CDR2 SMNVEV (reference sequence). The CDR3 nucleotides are TGTGCCAGCAGTCGGCTGACCTCAGGGCCCGATACGCAGTATTTT. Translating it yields CASSRLTSGPDTQYF.

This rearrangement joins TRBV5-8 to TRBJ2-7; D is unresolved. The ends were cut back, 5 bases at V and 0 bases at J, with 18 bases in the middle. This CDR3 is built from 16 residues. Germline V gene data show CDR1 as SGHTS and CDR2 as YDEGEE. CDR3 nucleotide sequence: TGTGCCAGCAGAAATTTTGGCGGCCAAAGCTCCTACGAGCAGTACTTC. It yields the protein CASRNFGGQSSYEQYF.

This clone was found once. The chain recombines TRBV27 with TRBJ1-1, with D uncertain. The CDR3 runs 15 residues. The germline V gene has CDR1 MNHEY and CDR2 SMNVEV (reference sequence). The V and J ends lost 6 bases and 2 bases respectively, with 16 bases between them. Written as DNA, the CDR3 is TGTGCCAGCAGCCGTGGAGTAAGGCCCAACACTGAAGCTTTCTTT. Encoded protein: CASSRGVRPNTEAFF.